One and the same sample provided the 5 T cell receptor beta chains below, sequenced in a study of T cells in Graves' hyperthyroidism and ophthalmopathy. TCR beta CDR3 regions were amplified from RNA. HTBI primers were the set used in a first-round RT-PCR of the TCR CDR3. Using its own MiXCR run on the multiplex PCR reads, TCRdb lists one record per CDR3 protein. The data show 350,000 to 400,000 distinct CDR3 sequences, with approximately 17% seen just once and 40% held by the top ten. Sample: blood. The receptor source for this set is a man aged 18 to 35 with Graves' ophthalmopathy.

This clonotype was seen many times. The rearrangement links TRBV12-3 or TRBV12-4 to TRBJ2-2; 8 nucleotides match TRBD2. The CDR3 is made up of 17 amino acids. V was clipped by 6 bases and J by 0 bases; unmatched bases: 9. DNA of the CDR3: TGTGCCAGCAGCCTCCCCCGGGAGGGGGCGAACACCGGGGAGCTGTTTTTT. It yields the protein CASSLPREGANTGELFF.

The gene calls are TRBV9 and TRBJ1-2, with D uncertain. The ends were cut back, 0 bases at V and 7 bases at J, with 7 bases in the middle. The germline V gene encodes CDR1 SGDLS and CDR2 YYNGEE. The CDR3 has 12 amino acids. CDR3 residues: CASSVGGFGYTF. For the CDR3, the DNA is TGTGCCAGCAGCGTAGGAGGGTTTGGCTACACCTTC.

The V call is TRBV6-1, the J call TRBJ2-1; 8 nucleotides match TRBD2. Germline CDR1 is MNHNS and CDR2 is SASEGT. CDR3 length: 12 residues. Trimming cost V 5 bases and J 10 bases; bases outside gene matches: 4. CDR3 DNA sequence: TGTGCCAGCAGTTACTTAGCGGGGGAGCAGTTCTTC. This gives the protein CASSYLAGEQFF.

In this sample, this clonotype turned up a few times. The chain's CDR3 is CASSFVGTGYEQYF. The CDR3 nucleotides are TGTGCCAGCAGCTTCGTCGGTACAGGCTACGAGCAGTACTTC. The chain has TRBV7-8 and TRBJ2-7; the D gene is possibly TRBD1 (5 bases). This CDR3 region has 14 residues. Germline V lookup: CDR1 SGHVS, CDR2 FQNEAQ. V was cut by 3 bases and J by 3 bases, with 12 bases left in between. The complete variable domain, with remaining parts taken from reference TRBV7-8 and TRBJ2-7, reads GAGVSQSPRYKVAKRGQDVALRCDPISGHVSLFWYQQALGQGPEFLTYFQNEAQLDKSGLPSDRFFAERPEGSVSTLKIQRTQQEDSAVYLCASSFVGTGYEQYFGPGTRLTVT.

This clonotype was counted only a few times. The chain has TRBV15 and TRBJ1-5, with a weak D call TRBD1 (5 bases). Germline values: CDR1 LNHNV, CDR2 YYDKDF (reference sequence). CDR3 length: 15 amino acids. V lost 9 bases, J lost 0 bases, and 15 bases lay in between. CDR3 sequence reads: CATGRDTLSNQPQHF. The CDR3 bases are TGTGCCACGGGACGGGATACCCTTAGCAATCAGCCCCAGCATTTT. Full variable domain (missing parts from reference TRBV15 and TRBJ1-5): DAMVIQNPRYQVTQFGKPVTLSCSQTLNHNVMYWYQQKSSQAPKLLFHYYDKDFNNEADTPDNFQSRRPNTSFCFLDIRSPGLGDTAMYLCATGRDTLSNQPQHFGDGTRLSIL.